A few counts support the clone carrying this T cell receptor (beta chain). Its antigen is still unknown. The entry originates in a study of T-cell reconstitution after alpha-beta-depleted transplantation in children. In germline, CDR1 is DFQATT, CDR2 SNEGSKA (reference sequence). This CDR3 has 14 amino acids. A TCRbeta library incorporating unique molecular identifiers was prepared. TCRdb re-analysed the PCR reads in MiXCR, keeping a single row per CDR3 protein. The sample holds some 200,000 distinct CDR3 sequences, 5.5% to 7% seen once. Study-wide points: The origin of alpha-beta T cells about two months after transplant was reportedly several hundred expanded graft clones. A year post-transplant, T-cell counts and diversity derived mostly from newly produced T cells.

The chain links TRBV20-1 to TRBJ2-7; 8 nucleotides agree with TRBD1. This clonotype was sampled from a boy aged 2 to 10 with acute lymphoblastic leukemia, due to receive a stem cell transplant. Here the sequenced sample was PBMCs, taken before TCRalphabeta/CD19-depleted stem cell transplant. CDR3 residues: CSASLGQGFPEQYF. The CDR3 DNA sequence: TGCAGCGCTTCACTAGGACAGGGATTCCCCGAGCAGTACTTC.